Listed below are T cell receptor beta chains from one sample, sequenced in a study of regulatory T cells in long-lasting Graves disease. TCRdb processed the multiplex PCR reads anew with MiXCR; each CDR3 protein has one entry. The sample lists under 800,000 distinct CDR3 sequences; roughly 15% were seen once. The sample was also reused in another study, on T cells in Graves' hyperthyroidism and ophthalmopathy.

The sequenced sample was peripheral blood mononuclear cells (PBMCs), obtained at new diagnosis, from a patient treated with antithyroid drugs. The receptors stem from a young woman with Graves disease. Each CDR3 is given with its conserved first and last residue. A D gene is named only where the DNA matches it firmly. Expanded clones get a size class; other rows say once, few or many, or leave the size out.

D	size	V	J	DNA	CDR3
TRBD1	many	TRBV2	TRBJ2-7	TGTGCCAGCAGCTACGACAGGGCGGGCGAGCAGTACTTC	CASSYDRAGEQYF
TRBD2	many	TRBV20-1	TRBJ2-5	TGCAGTGCTAGACTAGCGGGAACCGTCCTAACGGAGACCCAGTACTTC	CSARLAGTVLTETQYF
NA	NA	TRBV12-3/TRBV12-4	TRBJ2-7	TGTGCCAGCAGTTCCCTCGGGGTCCCCTACGAGCAGTACTTC	CASSSLGVPYEQYF
TRBD2	many	TRBV2	TRBJ2-1	TGTGCCAGCAGGGAGAGCGGGAGGGCCCGCAATGAGCAGTTCTTC	CASRESGRARNEQFF
NA	many	TRBV20-1	TRBJ1-1	TGCAGTGCTAGAAAGGGCAGCTCCTACACTGAAGCTTTCTTT	CSARKGSSYTEAFF
NA	many	TRBV20-1	TRBJ2-7	TGCAGTGCTAGAGATCCGGTTGAAGGACAATCCTACGAGCAGTACTTC	CSARDPVEGQSYEQYF
NA	many	TRBV6-1	TRBJ1-4	TGTGCCAGCAGCACCCTCAGGGGCCCGGAGGGTAATGAAAAACTGTTTTTT	CASSTLRGPEGNEKLFF
NA	many	TRBV7-3	TRBJ2-1	TGTGCCAGCAGCACTAACTTGGGGAATGAGCAGTTCTTC	CASSTNLGNEQFF
TRBD1	many	TRBV5-1	TRBJ2-7	TGCGCCAGCAGTTTGAGAACCGGGACAGGGAATTACGAGCAGTACTTC	CASSLRTGTGNYEQYF
NA	NA	TRBV29-1	TRBJ1-5	TGCAGCGTTGGGGCAGGAGTAGAGCCCCAGCATTTT	CSVGAGVEPQHF
NA	few	TRBV19	TRBJ1-2	TGTGCCAGTAGTTCACAGGTCAACTATGGCTACACCTTC	CASSSQVNYGYTF
NA	few	TRBV30	TRBJ2-7	TGTGCCTGGACACGACTTGCGTCTGGGGAGCAGTACTTC	CAWTRLASGEQYF
NA	many	TRBV28	TRBJ2-5	TGTGCCAGTAATAGTGGCGGAGAGACCCAGTACTTC	CASNSGGETQYF
NA	few	TRBV7-2	TRBJ2-5	TGTGCCAGCAGCGTCCCAGGGGGGGTGGGGGAGACCCAGTACTTC	CASSVPGGVGETQYF
TRBD2	NA	TRBV27	TRBJ2-7	TGTGCCAGCAGTTCGGGACTAGCGATGAACGAGCAGTACTTC	CASSSGLAMNEQYF
NA	NA	TRBV3-1	TRBJ1-1	TGTGCCAGCAGCCAAGTTGGCATGAACACTGAAGCTTTCTTT	CASSQVGMNTEAFF
NA	many	TRBV28	TRBJ1-2	TGTGCCAGCAATGCCGGAGACAGCTATGGCTACACCTTC	CASNAGDSYGYTF
NA	many	TRBV7-2	TRBJ2-7	TGTGCCAGCAGCCATGGGTTCTCCTGGTACGAGCAGTACTTC	CASSHGFSWYEQYF
NA	NA	TRBV5-1	TRBJ2-6	TGCGCCAACAGCACACCGCCGGGGCCGATCTACTCTGGGGCCAACGTCCTGACTTTC	CANSTPPGPIYSGANVLTF
TRBD1	NA	TRBV27	TRBJ2-7	TGTGCCAGCAGTGTGCAAGGACAGGGGGCGCTTCTTCTGTACTTC	CASSVQGQGALLLYF
NA	few	TRBV6-1	TRBJ2-7	TGTGCCAGCAGCAGACCCAAAGAAGCCTACGAGCAGTACTTC	CASSRPKEAYEQYF
TRBD2	few	TRBV12-3/TRBV12-4	TRBJ2-1	TGTGCCAGCAGTCCCACACTAGCGGTGGGGGGGAATGAGCAGTCCTTC	CASSPTLAVGGNEQSF
NA	many	TRBV5-1	TRBJ2-7	TGCGCCAGCAGCTTGAGTTTAACAGGACCCTACGAGCAGTACTTC	CASSLSLTGPYEQYF
NA	many	TRBV2	TRBJ1-2	TGTGCCAGCAGTTCCGGACAGTCATATGGCTACACCTTC	CASSSGQSYGYTF
TRBD2	few	TRBV9	TRBJ2-2	TGTGCCAGCAGCTACACCTCGGGGACTACACCAGGGGAGCTGTTTTTT	CASSYTSGTTPGELFF
TRBD1	many	TRBV11-1	TRBJ2-5	TGTGCCAGCAGCGCAACACAGGGGGCGAGGGAGACCCAGTACTTC	CASSATQGARETQYF
NA	few	TRBV28	TRBJ1-4	TGTGCCAGCAGCCCCCTCGGACGGGGGGCGGGTAATGAAAAACTGTTTTTT	CASSPLGRGAGNEKLFF
NA	many	TRBV6-1	TRBJ1-4	TGTGCCAGCAGGCCCGTTAGAGGTGAAAAACTGTTTTTT	CASRPVRGEKLFF
NA	few	TRBV5-1	TRBJ2-7	TGCGCCAGCAGCTTGCAGGGTAGCGCAGCCTACGAGCAGTACTTC	CASSLQGSAAYEQYF
NA	NA	TRBV29-1	TRBJ2-1	TGCAGCGTGGGCCCAGTGGTCGAGCAGTTCTTC	CSVGPVVEQFF
TRBD1	many	TRBV27	TRBJ2-7	TGTGCCAGCAGTTTATCCACTTCGACAGGGGCGAAAGACGAGCAGTACTTC	CASSLSTSTGAKDEQYF
NA	many	TRBV2	TRBJ1-2	TGTGCCACCACTTCCAGGCCAACCATAGGCTACACCTTC	CATTSRPTIGYTF
NA	many	TRBV7-2	TRBJ2-5	TGTGCCAGCAGCCAAGGGGCAGGGAGAGAGACCCAGTACTTC	CASSQGAGRETQYF
NA	many	TRBV30	TRBJ1-1	TGTGCCTGGAGAGACCAGGGGAACACTGAAGCTTTCTTT	CAWRDQGNTEAFF
NA	NA	TRBV12-3/TRBV12-4	TRBJ1-3	TGTGCCAGCAGTCGACAGGTGGGGGGGGGAAACACCATATATTTT	CASSRQVGGGNTIYF
TRBD1	many	TRBV15	TRBJ2-2	TGTGCCACCTCGACAGGGATGGGCACCGGGGAGCTGTTTTTT	CATSTGMGTGELFF
NA	few	TRBV30	TRBJ1-2	TGTGCTTGGACCCGCGGCAGCTATAACTATGGCTACACCTTC	CAWTRGSYNYGYTF
NA	few	TRBV29-1	TRBJ2-5	TGCAGCGTTGATCGAGGGGGCGGGATGAAGACCCAGTACTTC	CSVDRGGGMKTQYF
TRBD2	few	TRBV30	TRBJ2-3	TGTGCCTTAAGCGGGAGCGCAGATACGCAGTATTTT	CALSGSADTQYF
NA	many	TRBV28	TRBJ1-2	TGTGCCAGCAGTTCGAGGCTTGGCTACACCTTC	CASSSRLGYTF